The entry below gives a single TCR beta chain sequence along with its context. Germline V lookup: CDR1 MNHEY, CDR2 SVGAGI. CDR3 length equals 15 residues. The junction had 12 bases not matched to a gene; V was cut back by 5 bases and J by 7 bases. Sequenced by immunoSEQ multiplex PCR; TCRdb stores in-frame clones only, minus some. The sample lists 2 million to 2.5 million clones; over 85% were seen once. The data are from a study of shared clonotypes between healthy human individuals. The TCR was taken from a man between 18 and 35 years old in good health. The sample taken for sequencing was naive CD4+ T cells sorted from blood. Subset described: CD45RA+ positively selected. J is TRBJ2-7 and V is TRBV6-5, with 9 positions matching TRBD1. The CDR3 here is CASSRIGTGSREQYF. The CDR3, as DNA: TGTGCCAGCAGTCGTATCGGGACAGGGAGTCGGGAGCAGTACTTC.